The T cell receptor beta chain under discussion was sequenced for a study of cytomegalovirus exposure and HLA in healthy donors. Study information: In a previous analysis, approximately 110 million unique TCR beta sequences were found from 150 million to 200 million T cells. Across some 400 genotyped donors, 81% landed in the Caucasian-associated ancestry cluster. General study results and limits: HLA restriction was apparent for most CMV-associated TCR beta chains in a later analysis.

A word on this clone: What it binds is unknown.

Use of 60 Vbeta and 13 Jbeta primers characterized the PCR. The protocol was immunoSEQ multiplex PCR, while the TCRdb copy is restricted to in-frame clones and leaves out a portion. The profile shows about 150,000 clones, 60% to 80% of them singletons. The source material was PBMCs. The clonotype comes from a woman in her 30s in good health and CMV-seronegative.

CDR3 DNA sequence: TGTGCCAGCAGTTACTCCCTACAGGGGGCAGTCACTGAAGCTTTCTTT. Translating gives CASSYSLQGAVTEAFF. The chain carries TRBV6-5 and TRBJ1-1, with 9 bases matching TRBD1. Germline lookup yields CDR1 MNHEY and CDR2 SVGAGI. This CDR3 has 16 residues. Unmatched junction bases numbered 6, after V lost 0 bases and J lost 4 bases.